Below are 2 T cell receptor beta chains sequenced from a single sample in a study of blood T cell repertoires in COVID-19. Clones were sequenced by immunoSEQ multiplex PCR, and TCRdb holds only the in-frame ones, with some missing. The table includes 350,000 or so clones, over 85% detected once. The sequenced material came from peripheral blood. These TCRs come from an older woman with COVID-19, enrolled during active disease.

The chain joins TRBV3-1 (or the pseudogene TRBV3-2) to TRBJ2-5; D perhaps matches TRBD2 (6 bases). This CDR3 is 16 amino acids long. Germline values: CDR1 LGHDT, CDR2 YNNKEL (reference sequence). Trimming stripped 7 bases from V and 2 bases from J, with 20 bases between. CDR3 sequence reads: CASTSPGMAGQETQYF. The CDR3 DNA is TGTGCCAGCACCTCCCCGGGCATGGCGGGACAAGAGACCCAGTACTTC.

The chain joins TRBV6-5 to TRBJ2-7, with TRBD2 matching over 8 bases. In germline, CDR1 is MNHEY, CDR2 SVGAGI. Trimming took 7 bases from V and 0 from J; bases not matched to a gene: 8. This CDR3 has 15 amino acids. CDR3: CASTPGAGVSYEQYF. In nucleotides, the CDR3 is TGTGCCAGCACCCCTGGAGCGGGGGTCTCCTACGAGCAGTACTTC.